This TCR beta chain was found in a study of graft-versus-host responses after intestinal transplantation. Overall study context: Among the recipients, transplants were multivisceral, liver-intestinal, or isolated intestinal. The recipients all started with anti-thymocyte globulin induction and then took tacrolimus and steroids for approximately 3 years.

Sequencing used immunoSEQ multiplex PCR; TCRdb keeps in-frame clones, though not all of them. The sample has about 39,000 clones; over 90% are singletons. Notes on this clone: The antigen remains unidentified.

The sample consisted of unstimulated CD8+ T cells sorted from spleen or lymph node cells, taken before transplant. The source is a human donor who was the organ donor for an intestinal transplant.

The DNA of the CDR3 is TGCGCCAGCAGCCGGGACAGCTCCTACGAGCAGTACTTC. It codes for CASSRDSSYEQYF. This chain joins TRBV4-1 and TRBJ2-7, with 7 nucleotides matching TRBD1. CDR3 length: 13 residues. Trimming removed 4 bases from V and 0 bases from J; junction bases left unmatched: 0. Germline V gives CDR1 MGHRA, CDR2 YSYEKL.